The 24 T cell receptor beta chains in this list originate from one sample, sequenced in a study of blood T cell repertoires in COVID-19. This table comes from immunoSEQ multiplex PCR, and its TCRdb copy is limited to in-frame clones, with some not included. The sample has around 15,000 clones, 70% to 90% seen once. The specimen was peripheral blood. These receptor sequences come from a man in his forties with active or convalescent COVID-19.

V usage is TRBV19 and J usage is TRBJ1-5; 10 bases line up with TRBD1. Germline CDR1 and CDR2: LNHDA and SQIVND (reference sequence). V lost 5 bases, J lost 0 bases, and 10 bases stayed unmatched. CDR3 length equals 18 residues. CDR3 DNA sequence: TGTGCCAGTAGTCAACGGACAGGGGGGAAATATAGCAATCAGCCCCAGCATTTT. It codes for CASSQRTGGKYSNQPQHF.

This clone was picked up one time. The CDR3 sequence is CATSRPWGAGGTDTQYF. CDR3 DNA: TGTGCCACCAGCAGGCCGTGGGGGGCGGGAGGAACAGATACGCAGTATTTT. The chain joins TRBV15 to TRBJ2-3; 8 bases match TRBD2. The germline V gene encodes CDR1 LNHNV and CDR2 YYDKDF (reference sequence). The V and J ends lost 3 bases and 3 bases, in that order; junction bases with no gene match: 11. The length of the CDR3 is 17 residues.

The chain combines TRBV6-5 with TRBJ2-4, with D uncertain. CDR3 size: 13 residues. Trimming took off 4 bases at V and 5 bases at J, with 9 bases between the two ends. The germline CDR1 and CDR2 sequences are MNHEY and SVGAGI. As DNA, the CDR3 is TGTGCCAGCAGTTTGGATGGGCAAAACATTCAGTACTTC. This translates into CASSLDGQNIQYF.

The chain is built from TRBV5-4 and TRBJ2-3; D possibly corresponds to TRBD1 (6 bases). The CDR3 length is 19 residues. V was shortened by 2 bases and J by 2 bases, with 24 bases between the two germline ends. The V gene's germline CDR1 is SGHNT and CDR2 YYREEE (reference sequence). The CDR3 spells CASSLLGHGFSTSTDTQYF. CDR3 bases: TGTGCCAGCAGCTTACTGGGACATGGGTTCTCGACCTCCACAGATACGCAGTATTTT.

There are a few counts of this clone. V gene TRBV2 combines with J gene TRBJ1-3; D is ambiguous. CDR1 and CDR2 (germline): SNHLY, FYNNEI. CDR3 length: 14 amino acids. V shed 6 bases and J shed 4 bases, with 13 bases lying between them. In nucleotides, the CDR3 is TGTGCCAGCAGAATCGGGGAAAGCGGAAACACCATATATTTT. Translated: CASRIGESGNTIYF.

The chain carries TRBV9 and TRBJ1-1; D gene uncertain. V was shortened by 4 bases and J by 1 base, with 11 bases between the two germline ends. Germline-derived CDR1 and CDR2 are SGDLS and YYNGEE. The CDR3 runs to 14 residues. This CDR3 reads CASSLGRGNTEAFF. The CDR3 DNA reads as TGTGCCAGCAGCCTAGGACGGGGGAACACTGAAGCTTTCTTT.

This clone has just one count. The rearrangement uses TRBV3-1 (or the pseudogene TRBV3-2) and TRBJ1-1; D unclear. Trimming removed 0 bases from V and 5 bases from J, with 16 bases in between. CDR1 LGHDT and CDR2 YNNKEL come from the germline V gene (reference sequence). The CDR3 covers 16 residues. DNA of the CDR3: TGTGCCAGCAGCCAAGATCGTTCGGGTGTGAGGACTGAAGCTTTCTTT. Its translation is CASSQDRSGVRTEAFF.

The gene calls are TRBV18 and TRBJ1-2; the D gene is possibly TRBD1 (6 bases). The CDR3 runs 15 residues. Germline-derived CDR1 and CDR2 are KGHSH and LQKENI. Trimming stripped 0 bases from V and 3 bases from J, with 11 bases between. This chain's CDR3 is CASSPPVNRDYGYTF. The DNA for the CDR3 is TGTGCCAGCTCACCACCGGTGAACAGGGACTATGGCTACACCTTC.

The chain recombines TRBV7-6 with TRBJ1-4, with D perhaps TRBD1 (5 bases). V gave up 5 bases and J gave up 6 bases, with 19 bases separating them. This CDR3 is built from 16 residues. Germline V CDR1 and CDR2: SGHVS, FNYEAQ. In nucleotides, the CDR3 is TGTGCCAGCAGCCAAAAAACAGGCAACTCCCATGAAAAACTGTTTTTT. Amino acid sequence: CASSQKTGNSHEKLFF.

This chain connects TRBV9 to TRBJ2-3; a weak D match, TRBD1 (5 bases). This CDR3 has 14 residues. CDR1 is SGDLS and CDR2 is YYNGEE in the germline V gene. Trimming left V 2 bases short and J 3 bases short, with 10 bases between. The CDR3 sequence: CASSVGQGTDTQYF. CDR3 coding DNA: TGTGCCAGCAGCGTTGGTCAGGGTACAGATACGCAGTATTTT.

This chain joins TRBV11-2 and TRBJ2-1; a possible D gene is TRBD1 (6 bases). The CDR3 covers 12 residues. V was pared by 4 bases and J by 10 bases, with 11 bases between. The germline CDR1 and CDR2 sequences are SGHAT and FQNNGV. CDR3 sequence: CASSSNRVEQFF. CDR3 nucleotide sequence: TGTGCCAGCAGCTCGAACAGGGTAGAGCAGTTCTTC.

V and J are TRBV2 and TRBJ1-2, with 7 positions matching TRBD1. The CDR3 totals 15 residues. The junction had 12 bases not matched to a gene; V was cut back by 5 bases and J by 6 bases. In germline, CDR1 is SNHLY, CDR2 FYNNEI. The DNA for the CDR3 is TGTGCCAGCAGTCTCGTGGCAGGGGGAATGAATGGCTACACCTTC. Its protein product is CASSLVAGGMNGYTF.

This chain links TRBV11-2 with TRBJ2-5; TRBD1 aligns across 8 bases. Trimming at V came to 5 bases and at J to 4 bases, leaving 0 bases not matched to a gene. The CDR3 sequence is 12 residues long. Germline lookup yields CDR1 SGHAT and CDR2 FQNNGV. The CDR3 sequence: CASSDRGETQYF. In DNA form, the CDR3 reads TGTGCCAGCAGCGACAGGGGAGAGACCCAGTACTTC.

The chain joins TRBV19 to TRBJ2-5, with no clear D. In germline, CDR1 is LNHDA, CDR2 SQIVND (reference sequence). V was shortened by 4 bases and J by 1 base, with 7 bases between the two germline ends. The CDR3 consists of 13 residues. Written as DNA, the CDR3 is TGTGCCAGTAGTAGCCAGGCCCAAGAGACCCAGTACTTC. Amino acids: CASSSQAQETQYF.

A single count supports this clone. The chain carries TRBV11-2 and TRBJ2-3, with 10 bases identical to TRBD2. The CDR3 contains 15 residues. V shed 5 bases and J 1 base; nucleotides not matched to a gene: 3. From germline, CDR1 is SGHAT and CDR2 FQNNGV. As DNA, the CDR3 is TGTGCCAGCAGCCCCGGACTAGCGGGCACAGATACGCAGTATTTT. Translated: CASSPGLAGTDTQYF.

The chain carries TRBV10-3 and TRBJ2-3; 13 bases are shared with TRBD2. CDR3 length equals 18 residues. Unmatched junction bases numbered 7, after V lost 2 bases and J lost 2 bases. Germline V gene sequence: CDR1 ENHRY, CDR2 SYGVKD. The DNA of the CDR3 is TGTGCCATCAGTGAGAGGGCCACTAGCGGGGGGGCCACAGATACGCAGTATTTT. The encoded protein is CAISERATSGGATDTQYF.

The CDR3 reads CATDRYSGNTIYF. Written as DNA, the CDR3 is TGTGCCACCGACAGATACTCTGGAAACACCATATATTTT. The chain carries TRBV6-5 and TRBJ1-3, with D tentatively TRBD1 (5 bases). The CDR3 has 13 residues. Germline V gene sequence: CDR1 MNHEY, CDR2 SVGAGI. Trimming shortened V by 10 bases and J by 0 bases, and 10 bases separated the two germline ends.

The CDR3 loop is CASSPGQGKEKLFF. DNA for the CDR3: TGCGCCAGCAGCCCGGGACAGGGGAAGGAAAAACTGTTTTTT. The V and J genes are TRBV4-3 and TRBJ1-4; 10 bases line up with TRBD1. Unmatched junction bases numbered 4, after V lost 4 bases and J lost 8 bases. The V gene's germline CDR1 is LGHNA and CDR2 YSLEER. CDR3 length: 14 amino acids.

The V and J genes are TRBV6-5 and TRBJ2-3; weak D call: TRBD1 (5 bases). CDR1 and CDR2 from the germline V gene are MNHEY and SVGAGI. V was cut by 2 bases and J by 7 bases, with 16 bases left in between. CDR3 size: 15 residues. The CDR3 DNA sequence: TGTGCCAGCAGTTACGGGGCACCATCCACGTATACGCAGTATTTT. It codes for CASSYGAPSTYTQYF.

The chain couples TRBV5-4 to TRBJ2-7, with 9 bases that match TRBD1. Germline assignment: CDR1 SGHNT and CDR2 YYREEE (reference sequence). V was clipped by 0 bases and J by 2 bases; unmatched bases: 6. The CDR3 is 16 residues long. The CDR3 is CASSLAPGTGTYEQYF. CDR3 bases: TGTGCCAGCAGCTTGGCACCCGGGACAGGGACCTACGAGCAGTACTTC. Together with reference TRBV5-4 and TRBJ2-7, the CDR3 gives the full variable domain: ETGVTQSPTHLIKTRGQQVTLRCSSQSGHNTVSWYQQALGQGPQFIFQYYREEENGRGNFPPRFSGLQFPNYSSELNVNALELDDSALYLCASSLAPGTGTYEQYFGPGTRLTVT.

This clone appeared a few times. V is TRBV5-1 and J is TRBJ1-2; 8 nucleotides line up with TRBD1. Germline V gene data show CDR1 as SGHRS and CDR2 as YFSETQ. V shed 3 bases, J shed 14 bases, and the junction held 9 bases outside the gene matches. CDR3 length: 12 residues. This CDR3 reads CASSSPPGQVTF. DNA of the CDR3: TGCGCCAGCAGCTCCCCCCCGGGACAGGTAACCTTC.

The rearrangement uses TRBV7-8 and TRBJ1-6, with TRBD1 identical over 7 bases. The V gene end was trimmed by 5 bases and the J gene end by 9 bases; junction bases not matched to a gene: 1. The CDR3 spans 12 residues. Germline values: CDR1 SGHVS, CDR2 FQNEAQ. The chain's CDR3 is CASSPGGSPLHF. The CDR3 DNA sequence: TGTGCCAGCAGCCCAGGGGGTTCACCCCTCCACTTT.

This chain joins TRBV19 and TRBJ1-1; 9 bases are shared with TRBD1. Germline V gene data show CDR1 as LNHDA and CDR2 as SQIVND (reference sequence). Trimming took 0 bases from V and 0 from J; bases not matched to a gene: 5. The CDR3 consists of 17 residues. CDR3 region: CASSIEGQGWMNTEAFF. CDR3 DNA: TGTGCCAGTAGTATAGAGGGACAGGGATGGATGAACACTGAAGCTTTCTTT.

The CDR3 bases are TGTGCCAGCAGTGTATGGGGACAGGGGGCCTACGAGCAGTACTTC. This sequence encodes CASSVWGQGAYEQYF. This chain joins TRBV2 and TRBJ2-7; 11 bases are a match to TRBD1. From germline, CDR1 is SNHLY and CDR2 FYNNEI. Trimming took 4 bases from V and 2 from J; bases not matched to a gene: 4. CDR3 length: 15 residues.